The sequence of this T cell receptor beta chain was determined in a study of cytomegalovirus exposure and HLA in healthy donors. Broader study findings: Per a prior analysis, the majority of TCR beta V segments were productive roughly 87% or roughly 30% of the time. In presence/absence analyses, roughly uniform sequencing depth across donors was assumed.

Healthy bone marrow donors formed the donor group. The study ran its PCR with 60 Vbeta and 13 Jbeta primers. Method: immunoSEQ multiplex PCR; TCRdb's copy keeps in-frame clones and lacks some. In the table there are 140,000 to 150,000 clones, 80% of which are singletons. Turning to this clone: Its antigen is not known.

Germline V lookup: CDR1 SGHDT, CDR2 YYEEEE. This CDR3 comprises 15 residues. V gave up 2 bases and J gave up 10 bases; unmatched junction bases: 9. Sequences were obtained from PBMCs. The receptor was isolated from a man aged 35-49 years in good health and CMV-seronegative. This chain joins TRBV5-6 and TRBJ2-1, with 10 bases fitting TRBD2. CDR3 amino acids: CASSLLAGGRGEQFF. CDR3 in DNA: TGTGCCAGCAGCTTATTAGCGGGGGGCCGGGGAGAGCAGTTCTTC.